Given below is one T cell receptor beta chain in context. Its antigen has not been determined. These data originate in a study of alternative splicing in chronic myeloid leukemia remission (dated by TCRdb to about 2020). For the wider study: Remission specimens from the trials were collected at major or complete molecular response, at 12 or 24 months of TKI therapy. RNA sequencing was used to profile peripheral blood from chronic-phase CML patients at diagnosis and at remission, and the results were compared with those from healthy donors. Eight or nine diagnostic specimens, together with matched remission specimens, were obtained from the RESIST (imatinib), ENESTxtnd (nilotinib) and PINNACLE (nilotinib plus pegylated interferon) trials. Median ages were 54 years at diagnosis, less than 60 at remission and 30 to 40 for healthy controls. For the trials, the diagnostic specimens consisted of total leukocytes from peripheral blood that had been collected in EDTA. The French Persistem study contributed nine CML samples, of which seven were diagnostic and two were matched remission samples. Female/male counts were 11/5 for diagnosis samples, 8/3 for remission samples and 2/4 for controls. For diagnosis, remission and control samples alike, total RNA was extracted from peripheral blood mononuclear cells using Trizol. General findings and caveats noted by the study authors: Blood cell composition varied strongly between timepoints, moving from enrichment of myeloid progenitors at diagnosis to enrichment of mature lymphoid cells at remission. At remission, blood cell composition had been reconfigured so that it resembled normal controls enriched in lymphoid cells.

Library prep was done by bulk RNA-seq. The TruSeq Stranded RNA sample prep kit was used to generate libraries of poly-A-enriched mRNA from an input of approximately 1 ug total RNA. Each sample was sequenced in triplicate using paired-end sequencing on a HiSeq 2500. RNA-seq read length was 125 nucleotides per mate. In the original analysis: Reads were trimmed and aligned to hg38 with STAR v2.7, with quality control by FASTQC, RSeQC and multiqc. Salmon 0.14.1 was used to quantify gene expression levels as transcripts per million (TPM). Principal component analysis suggested that trial, library batch, sequencing batch, treatment regimen and sex did not drive transcriptomic profiles. Each CDR3 protein sequence appears as one entry after TCRdb reprocessed the reads, and no DNA is included. The V and J calls were determined by TCRdb, not by the authors. This sample gives about 340 distinct CDR3 sequences in total; almost 99% of them show up just once. The ten largest clonotypes hold roughly 6.9% of the sample.

The time point label corresponds to: major or complete molecular response after front-line TKI therapy. The patient cohort comprised more than 15 CML patients, with matched post-remission samples retrieved for a subset of them. CDR1 and CDR2 (DFQATT, SNEGSKA) derive from the germline V gene (reference sequence). The CDR3 measures 12 amino acids from cysteine to phenylalanine. No DNA has been recorded. The chain is encoded by TRBV20-1 joined to TRBJ2-1; TCRdb's D call, TRBD1, is unchecked because there is no DNA. The receptor's source is an adult with chronic myeloid leukemia. The sequenced sample was PBMCs or total blood leukocytes (not recorded which), obtained during remission. CDR3 sequence: CSATDRTYEQFF.